The 32 T cell receptor beta chains reported below all come from one sample, sequenced in a study of neurological immune-mediated disorders. A single record per CDR3 protein comes from TCRdb applying MiXCR to the 5' RACE reads. Among more than 100,000 distinct CDR3 sequences listed, 11% were seen once. Time point denoted: longitudinal time-point 3. Sequencing input: PBMCs. All receptors derive from a female donor with HTLV-1-associated myelopathy (HAM/TSP).

This clonotype was recorded many times. The V call is TRBV12-3 or TRBV12-4, the J call TRBJ2-5; D gene ambiguous. Trimming took 0 bases from V and 4 from J, leaving 6 bases between them. The CDR3 consists of 13 residues. Here the CDR3 DNA reads TGTGCCAGCAGTTTAGCGGCGGCAGAGACCCAGTACTTC. Translation gives CASSLAAAETQYF.

This clonotype was counted many times. The chain uses TRBV5-1 and TRBJ2-3; D is possibly TRBD2 (5 bases). This CDR3 comprises 16 residues. Trimming cost V 0 bases and J 1 base, with 12 bases left between them. Germline lookup yields CDR1 SGHRS and CDR2 YFSETQ. CDR3 sequence reads: CASSLDGLLGTDTQYF. The CDR3 coding sequence is TGCGCCAGCAGCTTGGATGGGTTACTAGGCACAGATACGCAGTATTTT.

There are many counts of this clonotype. V and J are TRBV5-5 and TRBJ2-3; the D gene could be TRBD1 or TRBD2 (6 bases each). With 1 base removed from V and 6 bases from J, the gap between germline ends came to 18 bases. Germline CDR1 reads SGHKS; CDR2 reads YYEKEE (reference sequence). The CDR3 contains 16 residues. CDR3 sequence (DNA): TGTGCCAGCAGCTTGTACAGGACCCGGGGGCTCGATACGCAGTATTTT. This encodes CASSLYRTRGLDTQYF.

This clonotype appeared many times. The CDR3 protein is CASSLTSSYEQYF. Written as DNA, the CDR3 is TGTGCCAGCTCACTGACGAGCTCCTACGAGCAGTACTTC. This rearrangement joins TRBV18 to TRBJ2-7; D is uncertain. The germline V gene encodes CDR1 KGHSH and CDR2 LQKENI. V was cut by 4 bases and J by 0 bases, with 7 bases left in between. The CDR3 is 13 amino acids.

This clonotype occurred a few times. The chain combines TRBV9 with TRBJ1-4; D is possibly TRBD1 (6 bases). Germline CDR1 and CDR2: SGDLS and YYNGEE. The CDR3 sequence is 14 residues long. The ends were cut back, 0 bases at V and 12 bases at J, with 15 bases in the middle. The CDR3 is CASSVDGRGEELFF. DNA for the CDR3: TGTGCCAGCAGCGTAGATGGCAGGGGCGAGGAACTGTTTTTT.

At least ten counts were recorded for this clonotype. The chain recombines TRBV29-1 with TRBJ2-1; 7 bases are a match to TRBD1. Per the germline V gene, CDR1 is SQVTM and CDR2 is ANQGSEA. The CDR3 runs 14 residues. V gave up 5 bases and J gave up 8 bases; unmatched junction bases: 12. The CDR3 here is CSVRRGGFADEQFF. The CDR3 nucleotides read TGCAGCGTTAGAAGAGGGGGCTTCGCGGATGAGCAGTTCTTC.

This clonotype has ten or more counts. The rearrangement uses TRBV20-1 and TRBJ1-1; 12 nucleotides align to TRBD1. Germline V gene data show CDR1 as DFQATT and CDR2 as SNEGSKA (reference sequence). The CDR3 totals 18 residues. J lost 4 bases, V lost 6 bases, and 18 bases had no gene match. CDR3 sequence: CSAQGTGGASLGSTEAFF. CDR3 sequence (DNA): TGCAGTGCCCAGGGGACAGGGGGCGCCTCTTTGGGGAGCACTGAAGCTTTCTTT.

This clonotype was seen at least ten times. The gene calls are TRBV5-1 and TRBJ2-1, with D tentatively TRBD1 (5 bases). Germline CDR1 is SGHRS and CDR2 is YFSETQ. V was clipped by 3 bases and J by 0 bases, with 13 bases between them. The CDR3 has 16 amino acids. The DNA of the CDR3 is TGCGCCAGCAGCTCAGACAGAGCTAGCTCCTACAATGAGCAGTTCTTC. Its translation is CASSSDRASSYNEQFF.

This clonotype was observed many times. The chain uses TRBV18 and TRBJ2-3; no firm D call. This CDR3 contains 14 residues. The germline V gene encodes CDR1 KGHSH and CDR2 LQKENI. Trimming stripped 1 base from V and 0 bases from J, with 5 bases between. The CDR3 loop reads CASSPLRSTDTQYF. CDR3 DNA sequence: TGTGCCAGCTCACCACTCAGGAGCACAGATACGCAGTATTTT.

This clonotype has just one count. This may arise from a read error, as a much more abundant clone is one base away. CDR3 residues: CSVRDNRPTDTQYF. The CDR3 nucleotides are TGCAGTGTTAGAGATAACAGGCCCACAGATACGCAGTATTTT. This sequence joins TRBV20-1 and TRBJ2-3, with D maybe TRBD1 (5 bases). The length of the CDR3 is 14 residues. CDR1 DFQATT and CDR2 SNEGSKA come from the germline V gene (reference sequence).

There are many counts of this clonotype. The gene calls are TRBV18 and TRBJ1-6; 9 nucleotides agree with TRBD1. With V trimmed by 3 bases and J by 7 bases, 4 bases remained unmatched. The CDR3 contains 15 residues. Germline V gene lookup returns CDR1 KGHSH and CDR2 LQKENI. CDR3 sequence (DNA): TGTGCCAGCTCACCCTACGGGACAGGGAATTCACCCCTCCACTTT. This codes for CASSPYGTGNSPLHF. The entire variable domain, with the rest obtained from reference TRBV18 and TRBJ1-6, is as follows: NAGVMQNPRHLVRRRGQEARLRCSPMKGHSHVYWYRQLPEEGLKFMVYLQKENIIDESGMPKERFSAEFPKEGPSILRIQQVVRGDSAAYFCASSPYGTGNSPLHFGNGTRLTVT.

In its sample, this clonotype was seen many times. V usage is TRBV5-1 and J usage is TRBJ1-1; TRBD1 matches at 7 bases. Losses at the gene ends were 0 bases for V and 3 bases for J; bases not matched to a gene: 5. Germline V gives CDR1 SGHRS, CDR2 YFSETQ. The CDR3 totals 15 residues. CDR3 sequence reads: CASSLAQGGHTEAFF. DNA of the CDR3: TGCGCCAGCAGCTTGGCTCAGGGGGGGCACACTGAAGCTTTCTTT.

The sample holds many counts of this clonotype. The chain recombines TRBV5-1 with TRBJ1-2; the D gene is possibly TRBD1 (6 bases). Germline CDR1 and CDR2: SGHRS and YFSETQ. The CDR3 loop spans 14 amino acids. V lost 3 bases and J lost 4, with 13 bases in between. The CDR3 protein is CASSSETGSYGYTF. DNA for the CDR3: TGCGCCAGCAGCTCAGAAACAGGGTCCTATGGCTACACCTTC. The full variable domain, with the rest looked up from reference TRBV5-1 and TRBJ1-2, is KAGVTQTPRYLIKTRGQQVTLSCSPISGHRSVSWYQQTPGQGLQFLFEYFSETQRNKGNFPGRFSGRQFSNSRSEMNVSTLELGDSALYLCASSSETGSYGYTFGSGTRLTVV.

In its sample, this clonotype was seen many times. CDR3 coding DNA: TGTGCCAGCAGTCTTCTGGGTAGCGGGGACTACGAGCAGTACTTC. Its protein product is CASSLLGSGDYEQYF. The V and J genes are TRBV7-2 and TRBJ2-7, with 8 positions matching TRBD2. V gave up 6 bases and J gave up 3 bases; unmatched junction bases: 10. CDR3 length: 15 amino acids. Germline loops: CDR1 SGHTA, CDR2 FQGNSA.

In this sample, this clonotype turned up many times. The genes are TRBV7-3 and TRBJ1-3; no firm D call. The CDR3 is made up of 15 amino acids. Between the trimmed V and J ends, which lost 6 bases and 3 bases, there was a span of 15 bases. Germline lookup yields CDR1 SGHTA and CDR2 FQGTGA. The CDR3 region has the DNA TGTGCCAGCAGTCTTACGGCCGGGCGTGGAAACACCATATATTTT. It translates to CASSLTAGRGNTIYF.

This clonotype showed up many times. This rearrangement joins TRBV2 to TRBJ2-3, with D tentatively TRBD1 (6 bases). Trimming stripped 5 bases from V and 14 bases from J, with 14 bases between. The CDR3 contains 11 residues. CDR1 SNHLY and CDR2 FYNNEI come from the germline V gene. The CDR3 spells CASSLTARGYF. The CDR3 DNA reads as TGTGCCAGCAGTTTGACGGCCAGGGGGTATTTT.

This clonotype was seen repeatedly, ten times or more. This sequence joins TRBV5-1 and TRBJ2-7; 11 bases line up with TRBD1. The germline V gene has CDR1 SGHRS and CDR2 YFSETQ. The CDR3 sequence is 13 residues long. The V and J ends lost 4 bases and 7 bases, in that order; junction bases with no gene match: 4. This CDR3 reads CASSLGQGGEQYF. The CDR3 DNA is TGCGCCAGCAGCCTGGGACAGGGGGGTGAGCAGTACTTC.

This clonotype came up many times. The V gene is TRBV12-3 or TRBV12-4, the J gene TRBJ2-7, with a possible D match to TRBD1 (5 bases). CDR3 length: 15 residues. V lost 6 bases to trimming and J lost 4 bases, with 19 bases between them. DNA of the CDR3: TGTGCCAGCAGCCCAAGTGGACAAAATTTGTACGAGCAGTACTTC. It is translated as CASSPSGQNLYEQYF.

This clonotype was observed many times. The V gene is TRBV29-1, the J gene TRBJ2-7; 9 nucleotides match TRBD2. The CDR3 loop spans 14 amino acids. Unmatched junction bases numbered 12, after V lost 7 bases and J lost 5 bases. Germline CDR1 SQVTM, CDR2 ANQGSEA. The CDR3 sequence is CSAQESSGIDEQYF. The CDR3 DNA is TGCAGCGCCCAGGAGTCTAGCGGGATCGACGAGCAGTACTTC.

This clonotype was counted many times. This chain uses TRBV5-1 with TRBJ2-3; 12 nucleotides match TRBD2. Germline trimming cut 5 bases from V and 4 bases from J; bases unmatched to any gene: 2. The CDR3 runs to 14 residues. Germline CDR1 and CDR2: SGHRS and YFSETQ. CDR3 loop: CASRTSGGADTQYF. The CDR3 DNA is TGCGCCAGCAGGACTAGCGGGGGCGCAGATACGCAGTATTTT. Full variable domain (missing parts from reference TRBV5-1 and TRBJ2-3): KAGVTQTPRYLIKTRGQQVTLSCSPISGHRSVSWYQQTPGQGLQFLFEYFSETQRNKGNFPGRFSGRQFSNSRSEMNVSTLELGDSALYLCASRTSGGADTQYFGPGTRLTVL.

This clonotype was recorded at least ten times. CDR3 nucleotides: TGTGCCAGCGGGTCACCCCTCCACTTT. Translating it yields CASGSPLHF. V is TRBV27 and J is TRBJ1-6; D is unclear. The germline CDR1 and CDR2 sequences are MNHEY and SMNVEV (reference sequence). V lost 8 bases and J 10 bases, leaving 3 bases between the germline ends. The CDR3 totals 9 residues.

This clonotype occurred many times. This chain joins TRBV9 and TRBJ2-6; TRBD1 matches 11 bases. Per the germline V gene, CDR1 is SGDLS and CDR2 is YYNGEE. The junction had 12 bases not matched to a gene; V was cut back by 4 bases and J by 0 bases. This CDR3 is 20 amino acids long. The CDR3 bases are TGTGCCAGCAGCTTCCCCCCGGGGACAGGGGGTTTCTCTGGGGCCAACGTCCTGACTTTC. Translated, it gives CASSFPPGTGGFSGANVLTF.

This clonotype has ten or more counts. The chain is built from TRBV24-1 and TRBJ2-1; D perhaps matches TRBD1 (5 bases). The germline CDR1 and CDR2 sequences are KGHDR and SFDVKD. The CDR3 extends over 13 amino acids. The ends were cut back, 4 bases at V and 7 bases at J, with 10 bases in the middle. CDR3 residues: CATSDPRANEQFF. The DNA for the CDR3 is TGTGCCACCAGTGACCCCAGGGCGAATGAGCAGTTCTTC.

In its sample, this clonotype was seen many times. The chain couples TRBV7-9 to TRBJ1-5; D is perhaps TRBD1 (6 bases). The germline gives CDR1 SEHNR, CDR2 FQNEAQ (reference sequence). The CDR3 totals 15 residues. V lost 5 bases and J 0 bases, leaving 11 bases between the germline ends. The DNA of the CDR3 is TGTGCCAGCAGCCCCTTGGACAGTAGCAATCAGCCCCAGCATTTT. Residues: CASSPLDSSNQPQHF.

CDR3 loop: CASSTGGSLNYYGYTF. The CDR3 region has the DNA TGCGCCAGCAGCACGGGGGGGAGCCTTAACTACTATGGCTACACCTTC. The V gene is TRBV5-1, the J gene TRBJ1-2; TRBD1 might be the D (5 bases). From germline, CDR1 is SGHRS and CDR2 YFSETQ. The CDR3 length is 16 residues. V was shortened by 4 bases and J by 3 bases, with 19 bases between the two germline ends.

In the case of this clonotype: This may come from a read error, since a much larger clone is one base off. The chain carries TRBV5-1 and TRBJ2-2, with D perhaps TRBD2 (5 bases). Germline lookup yields CDR1 SGHRS and CDR2 YFSETQ. The CDR3 contains 15 residues. CDR3 sequence (DNA): TGCGCCAGCAGCTTGGCTACAGAGAACACCGGGGAGATGTTTTTT. Translating gives CASSLATENTGEMFF.

This clonotype has only a few counts. V gene TRBV2 combines with J gene TRBJ2-2; D is unresolved. This CDR3 is 12 amino acids long. Germline V gene lookup returns CDR1 SNHLY and CDR2 FYNNEI. The V end was cut by 4 bases, the J end by 9 bases, with 9 bases between. As DNA, the CDR3 is TGTGCCAGCAGTGTCGGTAGTAGGGAGCTGTTTTTT. This sequence encodes CASSVGSRELFF.

This clonotype was seen at least ten times. An end of the junction differs from the germline gene, which may be a read error. In DNA, the CDR3 is TGCGCCAGCAGATTGGAGGGGAATTCACCCCTCCACTTT. Protein product: CASRLEGNSPLHF. The V gene is TRBV5-1, the J gene TRBJ1-6; possible D gene TRBD1, 5 bases. This CDR3 contains 13 residues. Looked up from germline, CDR1 is SGHRS and CDR2 is YFSETQ.

This clonotype was observed many times. V usage is TRBV5-1 and J usage is TRBJ1-1; D gene unclear. The CDR3 spans 14 residues. Per germline, CDR1 SGHRS and CDR2 YFSETQ. Trimming pared 3 bases from V and 1 base from J, leaving 10 bases between. The CDR3 spells CASSSDPGNTEAFF. The CDR3 coding sequence is TGCGCCAGCAGCTCTGACCCCGGGAACACTGAAGCTTTCTTT.

This chain uses TRBV5-1 with TRBJ2-3; 12 nucleotides agree with TRBD2. Germline V gene lookup returns CDR1 SGHRS and CDR2 YFSETQ. Trimming took 4 bases from V and 3 from J; bases not matched to a gene: 6. The CDR3 runs 16 residues. CDR3 nucleotide sequence: TGCGCCAGCAGCGACACCGGGACTAGCGGGACAGATACGCAGTATTTT. This encodes CASSDTGTSGTDTQYF.

In its sample, this clonotype was seen many times. The chain links TRBV20-1 to TRBJ1-2, with D possibly being TRBD1 (5 bases). Deletions cut 5 bases from V and 4 bases from J, with 20 bases between. There are 15 residues in the CDR3. From germline, CDR1 is DFQATT and CDR2 SNEGSKA (reference sequence). CDR3 nucleotides: TGCAGTGCTGGGGGTGCGGCCCGGGGGGGCTATGGCTACACCTTC. As protein: CSAGGAARGGYGYTF.

This clonotype was recorded at least ten times. The rearrangement links TRBV7-8 to TRBJ2-7, with 8 positions matching TRBD1. Germline CDR1 SGHVS, CDR2 FQNEAQ. This CDR3 contains 13 residues. V trimming: 5 bases; J trimming: 5 bases; junction bases outside the gene matches: 5. This CDR3 reads CASSMTTGDEQYF. The CDR3 DNA reads as TGTGCCAGCAGCATGACGACAGGGGACGAGCAGTACTTC. Supplemented by reference TRBV7-8 and TRBJ2-7, the full variable domain reads GAGVSQSPRYKVAKRGQDVALRCDPISGHVSLFWYQQALGQGPEFLTYFQNEAQLDKSGLPSDRFFAERPEGSVSTLKIQRTQQEDSAVYLCASSMTTGDEQYFGPGTRLTVT.